Shown below are 9 T cell receptor beta chains from a single sample sequenced in a study of cytomegalovirus exposure and HLA in healthy donors. A multiplex PCR was run with 60 Vbeta primers and 13 Jbeta primers. Produced via immunoSEQ multiplex PCR; TCRdb's table is partial and in-frame only. The table includes 100,000 or so clones, about 70% detected once. Sequences were obtained from PBMCs. Receptors originate from a man aged 30 to 39 in good health and CMV-seronegative.

This clone was observed a handful of times. The rearrangement uses TRBV5-6 and TRBJ2-5, with D possibly being TRBD2 (5 bases). The V and J ends lost 3 bases and 5 bases respectively, with 17 bases between them. Per the germline V gene, CDR1 is SGHDT and CDR2 is YYEEEE. The CDR3 extends over 15 amino acids. The CDR3 nucleotides are TGTGCCAGCAGCTCCATCCCCGGGATCCGGGAGACCCAGTACTTC. Translation: CASSSIPGIRETQYF.

The count of this clone is one. This chain links TRBV5-1 with TRBJ2-2; 15 bases agree with TRBD2. The CDR3 length is 18 residues. V was pared by 6 bases and J by 7 bases, with 13 bases of the junction left unmatched. Germline CDR1 reads SGHRS; CDR2 reads YFSETQ. DNA of the CDR3: TGCGCCAGCAACGATGGACTAGCGGGGGGGCAGCTTCGCGGGGAGCTGTTTTTT. It codes for CASNDGLAGGQLRGELFF.

A single count supports this clone. The rearrangement joins TRBV5-1 to TRBJ1-1; D is perhaps TRBD1 (6 bases). Trimming cost V 4 bases and J 7 bases, with 8 bases left between them. This CDR3 has 11 residues. Germline-derived CDR1 and CDR2 are SGHRS and YFSETQ. The CDR3 sequence is CASSPTGEAFF. The CDR3 DNA is TGCGCCAGCAGCCCGACAGGTGAAGCTTTCTTT.

The gene calls are TRBV18 and TRBJ1-1; D possibly corresponds to TRBD1 (5 bases). Germline V gene data show CDR1 as KGHSH and CDR2 as LQKENI. The germline V and J ends were trimmed by 3 bases and 3 bases, with 8 bases remaining between them. The CDR3 contains 13 residues. Here the CDR3 reads CASSPWGDTEAFF. In nucleotides, the CDR3 is TGTGCCAGCTCACCTTGGGGGGACACTGAAGCTTTCTTT.

This chain links TRBV28 with TRBJ2-1; TRBD1 might be the D (5 bases). CDR1 and CDR2 (germline): MDHEN, SYDVKM. The V and J ends lost 7 bases and 5 bases respectively, with 12 bases between them. The CDR3 runs 13 residues. The CDR3 loop reads CASKDTEDNEQFF. The CDR3, as DNA: TGTGCCAGCAAGGACACGGAAGACAATGAGCAGTTCTTC.

J is TRBJ2-7 and V is TRBV6-6; 8 bases agree with TRBD2. V lost 6 bases, J lost 5 bases, and 9 bases stayed unmatched. The germline V gene encodes CDR1 MNHNY and CDR2 SVGAGI (reference sequence). The CDR3 is 14 residues long. This chain's CDR3 is CASSPQASGHEQYF. The CDR3 nucleotides are TGTGCCAGCAGCCCACAGGCTAGCGGGCACGAGCAGTACTTC.

The genes are TRBV5-6 and TRBJ1-2, with 7 bases matching TRBD1. Losses at the gene ends were 3 bases for V and 6 bases for J; bases not matched to a gene: 11. Per germline, CDR1 SGHDT and CDR2 YYEEEE. This CDR3 has 15 residues. As DNA, the CDR3 is TGTGCCAGCAGCTCGGGCCGACAGGGCGTAGATGGCTACACCTTC. Encoded protein: CASSSGRQGVDGYTF.

There are a few counts of this clone. This sequence joins TRBV29-1 and TRBJ2-5; possible D gene TRBD2, 6 bases. Germline assignment: CDR1 SQVTM and CDR2 ANQGSEA. V was shortened by 0 bases and J by 2 bases, with 19 bases between the two germline ends. The CDR3 is 17 residues long. The CDR3 coding sequence is TGCAGCGTTGAAGATGTCAGTCGTTTAGCGGTGCAAGAGACCCAGTACTTC. Residues: CSVEDVSRLAVQETQYF.

The genes are TRBV10-1 and TRBJ2-2; D possibly corresponds to TRBD1 (6 bases). Germline lookup yields CDR1 WNHNN and CDR2 SYGVQD (reference sequence). The CDR3 consists of 17 residues. The V end lost 0 bases, the J end lost 3 bases, and 14 bases lay between the germline ends. The CDR3 nucleotides read TGCGCCAGCAGTGAGTCGCCAGGGGCCCATGACACCGGGGAGCTGTTTTTT. Protein: CASSESPGAHDTGELFF.